The entry below describes one TCR beta chain. This specimen comes from a study of shared clonotypes between healthy human individuals. The authors loaded around 190 ng DNA, 25,000 to 30,000 T cell genomes, into sorted-subset replicate PCRs. In the authors' workflow: ImmunoSEQ yielded junction-only sequences lacking quality scores, so filtering differed. Assay used: immunoSEQ multiplex PCR; TCRdb lists only in-frame clones, some missing. Clone size and V and J calls were adopted from that table, with D and trimming inferred from the DNA. Of more than 2 million clones in the sample, roughly 95% were seen once. Free of recent acute infections or vaccinations, the donors were healthy HIV-negative adults. A split of CD4+ cells into CD45RA+ naive and CD45RA-negative memory subsets was performed. The germline V and J ends were trimmed by 6 bases and 0 bases, with 15 bases remaining between them. The CDR3 extends over 17 amino acids. From germline, CDR1 is SNHLY and CDR2 FYNNEI.

This clonotype was obtained from a man younger than 30 in good health. This chain joins TRBV2 and TRBJ2-6; TRBD1 is a possible D gene (6 bases). The sequenced material came from naive CD4+ T cells sorted from blood. Subset: CD45RA+ positively selected. CDR3 amino acids: CASRRQALLSGANVLTF. The CDR3 DNA is TGTGCCAGCAGGAGACAGGCCCTCCTCTCTGGGGCCAACGTCCTGACTTTC.